A single sample gave rise to the 22 T cell receptor beta chains below, sequenced in a study of tumor and adjacent non-tumor tissue in lung cancer. TCRbeta libraries were built with three rounds of nested PCR, modified from ARM-PCR. TCRdb re-derived calls from the multiplex PCR reads in MiXCR, one entry per CDR3 protein. The sample consists of more than 85,000 distinct CDR3 sequences, over 55% of them appearing once. The template was RNA from unsorted bulk tissue. More than 3 cm separated this lung sample from the edge of the tumor. The material sequenced was distant non-tumor lung tissue. These receptors all stem from a man in his 60s with non-small cell lung cancer.

There are many counts of this clonotype. V usage is TRBV6-1 and J usage is TRBJ2-1, with 10 bases aligning to TRBD2. Germline V gene lookup returns CDR1 MNHNS and CDR2 SASEGT. This CDR3 has 15 amino acids. Trimming cost V 4 bases and J 4 bases; bases outside gene matches: 4. The CDR3 DNA reads as TGTGCCAGCAGTGTACTAGCGGGAACATACAATGAGCAGTTCTTC. Translating it yields CASSVLAGTYNEQFF.

This clonotype was observed once. This chain connects TRBV4-2 to TRBJ2-1, with a weak D call TRBD2 (5 bases). Germline loops: CDR1 LGHNA, CDR2 YNFKEQ. The CDR3 has 14 amino acids. Trimming took off 2 bases at V and 8 bases at J, with 13 bases between the two ends. The CDR3 protein is CASSQLLDSYEQFF. The CDR3 nucleotides read TGTGCCAGCAGCCAACTATTGGACTCCTATGAGCAGTTCTTC.

Notes on this clonotype: A read error may explain this, as a much larger clone is one base away. The conserved closing phenylalanine or tryptophan is absent in this CDR3, likely reflecting a read error. CDR3 region: CASTNPYEQYI. The CDR3 nucleotides read TGTGCCAGCACCAACCCTTACGAGCAGTACATC. The V and J genes are TRBV28 and TRBJ2-7; D unresolved. CDR3 length equals 11 residues. Germline V CDR1 and CDR2: MDHEN, SYDVKM. The ends were cut back, 7 bases at V and 4 bases at J, with 8 bases in the middle.

As to this clonotype: Being one base from a much bigger clone, this may be a read error. The rearrangement uses TRBV20-1 and TRBJ1-1; 8 nucleotides line up with TRBD1. This CDR3 comprises 13 residues. The V gene's germline CDR1 is DFQATT and CDR2 SNEGSKA (reference sequence). The CDR3 region has the DNA TGCAGTGCTACCTGGACAGGGAACGCTGAAGCTTTCTTT. Amino acids: CSATWTGNAEAFF.

Note on this clonotype: A clone one base away is much larger, so this may be a read error. The rearrangement uses TRBV7-9 and TRBJ2-3; 8 bases agree with TRBD2. V was clipped by 5 bases and J by 2 bases; unmatched bases: 6. The length of the CDR3 is 15 residues. Germline V gives CDR1 SEHNR, CDR2 FQNEAQ (reference sequence). CDR3 region: CASSQLAVNTDTQYF. The CDR3 nucleotides are TGTGCCAGCAGCCAACTAGCGGTTAACACAGATACGCAGTATTTT.

In the case of this clonotype: A single base separates this from a much larger clone, so it may be a read error. The rearrangement joins TRBV6-6 to TRBJ2-7, with D maybe TRBD2 (6 bases). The CDR3 consists of 13 residues. Germline assignment: CDR1 MNHNY and CDR2 SVGAGI (reference sequence). CDR3 in DNA: TGTGCCAACAGTTACCAGGAGGGGTACGAGCAGTACTTC. Protein: CANSYQEGYEQYF.

This clonotype was recorded a few times. Written as DNA, the CDR3 is TGTGCCACCAGCCCAACAGGGGGCGGAAAGACCCAGTACTTC. Its protein product is CATSPTGGGKTQYF. The V call is TRBV24-1, the J call TRBJ2-5; 9 nucleotides align to TRBD1. Germline CDR1 and CDR2: KGHDR and SFDVKD. J lost 6 bases, V lost 7 bases, and 8 bases had no gene match. This CDR3 spans 14 amino acids.

As regards this clonotype: Its ends do not fully match the called genes, so a read error is possible. The V and J genes are TRBV29-1 and TRBJ2-7; D remains ambiguous. The CDR3 extends over 13 amino acids. The germline V gene has CDR1 SQVTM and CDR2 ANQGSEA. CDR3 sequence: CSARAWSSYEQYF. The CDR3 nucleotides are TGCAGCGCCCGGGCCTGGAGCTCCTACGAGCAATACTTC.

This clonotype was detected a few times. Germline and junction disagree at one end, which may indicate a read error. The rearrangement joins TRBV6-5 to TRBJ1-5, with a possible D match to TRBD1 (5 bases). This CDR3 is 16 amino acids long. Germline V CDR1 and CDR2: MNHEY, SVGAGI. The chain's CDR3 is CTSGSIKGPKNQPHHF. The CDR3 region has the DNA TGTACCAGCGGTTCCATAAAGGGACCGAAAAATCAGCCCCATCATTTT.

This clonotype appeared a few times. This chain connects TRBV28 to TRBJ1-6; 10 bases agree with TRBD1. V lost 3 bases, J lost 9 bases, and 8 bases stayed unmatched. The CDR3 has 16 residues. CDR1 is MDHEN and CDR2 is SYDVKM in the germline V gene. The CDR3: CASSFPGTGAGSPLHF. DNA for the CDR3: TGTGCCAGCAGTTTCCCCGGGACAGGGGCAGGTTCACCCCTCCACTTT.

Worth noting for this clonotype: The junction does not match germline at one end; this may be a read error. The rearrangement links TRBV4-1 to TRBJ2-3; D perhaps matches TRBD2 (6 bases). This CDR3 region has 15 residues. Per the germline V gene, CDR1 is MGHRA and CDR2 is YSYEKL. Written as DNA, the CDR3 is TGCGCCAGCAGTCTCGGGACTTTCAGCACGGATACGAAGTATTTT. Translation gives CASSLGTFSTDTKYF.

This clonotype was counted ten times or more. V is TRBV7-8 and J is TRBJ1-2, with D unresolved. The length of the CDR3 is 13 residues. V was trimmed by 3 bases and J by 6 bases, leaving 11 bases between them. CDR1 and CDR2 from the germline V gene are SGHVS and FQNEAQ. The CDR3: CASSFSSEDGYTF. CDR3 nucleotide sequence: TGTGCCAGCAGCTTTAGTTCAGAAGATGGCTACACCTTC.

About this clonotype: A much larger clone is a single base away; this may be a read error. This chain connects TRBV12-3 or TRBV12-4 to TRBJ1-1; TRBD1 is a possible D gene (5 bases). Trimming shortened V by 6 bases and J by 0 bases, and 11 bases separated the two germline ends. The CDR3 is made up of 14 amino acids. CDR3 nucleotides: TGTGCCAGCAGCCAAGCGACAGTGAACACTGAAGCTTTCTTT. Translating gives CASSQATVNTEAFF.

On this clonotype: The junction and the germline gene differ at one end; a read error may be behind it. The CDR3 DNA sequence: TGTGCCACTAGCTTAGGAGATCGGACTGAAGGGGACGAGGAGTACTTC. It encodes CATSLGDRTEGDEEYF. The chain has TRBV11-2 and TRBJ2-7; D is perhaps TRBD1 or TRBD2 (5 bases each). This CDR3 comprises 16 residues. CDR1 is SGHAT and CDR2 is FQNNGV in the germline V gene.

About this clonotype itself: At one end, the junction sequence differs from germline, possibly due to a read error. DNA of the CDR3: TGCGCTAGCAACCCTAGCGGGACTGGCACCGGGGGACTGTTTTTT. Encoded protein: CASNPSGTGTGGLFF. The V call is TRBV4-3, the J call TRBJ2-2, with TRBD2 matching 9 bases. The CDR3 consists of 15 residues. Germline loops: CDR1 LGHNA, CDR2 YSLEER.

This clonotype has ten or more counts. The chain uses TRBV6-5 and TRBJ2-7; D may be TRBD2 (6 bases). Trimming removed 6 bases from V and 2 bases from J, with 14 bases in between. The CDR3 totals 14 residues. Germline CDR1 and CDR2: MNHEY and SVGAGI. DNA of the CDR3: TGTGCCAGCAGACCGCGGGACTTCCCCTACGAGCAGTACTTC. Translated, it gives CASRPRDFPYEQYF.

In its sample, this clonotype was seen a few times. A read error may produce the germline difference seen at one junction end. This rearrangement joins TRBV19 to TRBJ1-1; D is perhaps TRBD1 (6 bases). Germline assignment: CDR1 LNHDA and CDR2 SQIVND (reference sequence). This CDR3 has 15 residues. The CDR3 loop reads CASSAPGHKNTGAFF. CDR3 in DNA: TGTGCCAGTAGTGCACCGGGACACAAGAACACTGGAGCTTTCTTT.

Only a few counts were recorded for this clonotype. A much bigger clone sits one base away, suggesting this may be a read error. The chain employs TRBV6-1 and TRBJ2-7, with D uncertain. Deletions cut 4 bases from V and 6 bases from J, with 13 bases between. The CDR3 has 13 residues. Germline CDR1 MNHNS, CDR2 SASEGT. CDR3 bases: TGTGCCAGCAGTGGGGGAAGGTCCCCCGAGCAGTACTTC. Its translation is CASSGGRSPEQYF.

Notes on this clonotype: Without the conserved terminal phenylalanine or tryptophan, this CDR3 likely stems from a read error. The chain combines TRBV4-2 with TRBJ2-7, with D possibly being TRBD2 (6 bases). CDR3 length: 16 amino acids. Germline CDR1 and CDR2: LGHNA and YNFKEQ. The CDR3 reads CARSQEGGSRGDEQYI. CDR3 nucleotide sequence: TGTGCCAGAAGCCAAGAAGGTGGCTCTCGCGGGGACGAGCAGTACATC.

Of note for this clonotype: The junction does not match germline at one end; this may be a read error. The chain combines TRBV4-1 with TRBJ2-7; the D gene is possibly TRBD2 (6 bases). Germline CDR1 is MGHRA and CDR2 is YSYEKL. CDR3 length: 16 residues. The CDR3 DNA reads as TGTGCCAGCAGCCAAGAGACGGCTAGCGCCATATACGAGCAGTACTTC. Translating gives CASSQETASAIYEQYF.

This clonotype was counted at least ten times. This rearrangement joins TRBV10-2 to TRBJ2-3, with TRBD1 as a possible D gene (5 bases). Trimming removed 6 bases from V and 0 bases from J, with 10 bases in between. Germline V gives CDR1 WSHSY, CDR2 SAAADI. The CDR3 consists of 14 residues. For the CDR3, the DNA is TGCGCCAGCAGCAATCAGGGCAGCACAGATACGCAGTATTTT. Translating it yields CASSNQGSTDTQYF.

This clonotype was detected a few times. The chain is built from TRBV5-1 and TRBJ2-5; possible D gene TRBD2, 5 bases. Trimming shortened V by 0 bases and J by 1 base, and 10 bases separated the two germline ends. CDR3 length equals 15 residues. From germline, CDR1 is SGHRS and CDR2 YFSETQ. CDR3 sequence: CASSLGERFQETQYF. The CDR3 DNA reads as TGCGCCAGCAGCTTGGGGGAGCGGTTCCAAGAGACCCAGTACTTC.